The T cell receptor (beta chain) described here comes from a study of neurological immune-mediated disorders. General study points: The greatest TCR clonal expansion occurred in HTLV-1-associated myelopathy and the least in multiple sclerosis, which fell below healthy controls. No expanded-clone CDR3 amino acid sequence recurred across subjects, suggesting private TCR-beta repertoires.

Time point in this sample: technical triplicate 1. Unsorted libraries were generated from 2 million PBMCs held at -80 degrees C. The cDNA was synthesized by 5'RACE incorporating 10-nucleotide random UMIs. Using its own MiXCR run on the 5' RACE reads, TCRdb lists one record per CDR3 protein. The table has approximately 36,000 distinct CDR3 sequences, 11% seen once. This clonotype was counted ten times or more. Its antigen is unidentified. V dropped 5 bases and J dropped 0 bases, with 10 bases sitting between them. This CDR3 spans 15 amino acids. Per the germline V gene, CDR1 is MDHEN and CDR2 is SYDVKM. This chain links TRBV28 with TRBJ2-2, with D possibly TRBD1 on 6 matching bases. This receptor was obtained from a man in his 60s with HTLV-1-associated myelopathy (HAM/TSP). Sequenced material: PBMCs. This CDR3 is CASSGGAANTGELFF. In DNA form, the CDR3 reads TGTGCCAGCAGTGGGGGCGCGGCGAACACCGGGGAGCTGTTTTTT.